The rows below give T cell receptor beta chains drawn from one sample of a study of graft-versus-host responses after intestinal transplantation. The protocol was immunoSEQ multiplex PCR, while the TCRdb copy is restricted to in-frame clones and leaves out a portion. The sample lists about 120,000 clones, roughly 96% occurring once. These receptors have no identified antigens. The specimen comprised unstimulated CD8+ T cells sorted from spleen or lymph node cells, sampled before intestinal transplant. All receptors derive from a human donor who received an intestinal transplant. The CDR3 runs from the conserved cysteine through the conserved F or W. D genes are given only for firm matches. Not all rows give a size; the values are once, few, many and, for expanded clones, a class.

TRBJ1-6 | - | - | TRBV13 | CASSSRQINSPLHF | TGTGCCAGCAGCTCCAGGCAGATTAATTCACCCCTCCACTTT
TRBJ2-1 | - | TRBD2 | TRBV7-2 | CASSWGTSGHNEQFF | TGTGCCAGCAGCTGGGGGACTAGCGGACACAATGAGCAGTTCTTC
TRBJ1-2 | - | - | TRBV27 | CASSPGTGTYGYTF | TGTGCCAGCAGTCCCGGAACAGGGACCTATGGCTACACCTTC
TRBJ1-1 | once | - | TRBV6-6 | CASSLTASPLNTEAFF | TGTGCCAGCAGTTTAACAGCCTCCCCTCTGAACACTGAAGCTTTCTTT
TRBJ1-4 | - | - | TRBV7-9 | CASSLARGSNEKLFF | TGTGCCAGCAGCTTAGCCAGGGGTTCTAATGAAAAACTGTTTTTT
TRBJ1-5 | - | TRBD1 | TRBV28 | CASRFTGGGQPQHF | TGTGCCAGCAGATTTACAGGGGGAGGTCAGCCCCAGCATTTT
TRBJ2-1 | - | - | TRBV11-3 | CASSLAASVYNEQFF | TGTGCCAGCAGCTTAGCGGCTAGCGTATACAATGAGCAGTTCTTC
TRBJ2-3 | - | - | TRBV19 | CASSPPRWKTDTQYF | TGTGCCAGTAGTCCTCCTCGGTGGAAAACAGATACGCAGTATTTT
TRBJ2-3 | - | TRBD2 | TRBV9 | CASSSPLGLAGGTDTQYF | TGTGCCAGCAGCTCCCCCCTGGGGCTTGCGGGGGGGACAGATACGCAGTATTTT
TRBJ2-1 | - | TRBD2 | TRBV5-1 | CASAGWEGSYNEQFF | TGCGCCAGCGCCGGCTGGGAGGGCTCCTACAATGAGCAGTTCTTC
TRBJ1-1 | - | - | TRBV2 | CASSLGTEAFF | TGTGCCAGCAGTTTGGGGACTGAAGCTTTCTTT
TRBJ2-1 | - | - | TRBV5-1 | CASSLASPPYNEQFF | TGCGCCAGCAGCTTGGCTAGCCCCCCCTACAATGAGCAGTTCTTC
TRBJ2-7 | - | - | TRBV4-3 | CASSQDWGDSYEQYF | TGCGCCAGCAGCCAAGATTGGGGAGACTCCTACGAGCAGTACTTC
TRBJ2-7 | once | TRBD2 | TRBV28 | CASSESSGRAYEQYF | TGTGCCAGCAGTGAGAGTAGCGGGAGGGCCTACGAGCAGTACTTC
TRBJ2-3 | - | TRBD2 | TRBV15 | CATTGSGSGSDTQYF | TGTGCCACCACTGGCAGCGGGAGTGGGTCAGATACGCAGTATTTT
TRBJ2-1 | - | - | TRBV27 | CASSSLGADIYNEQFF | TGTGCCAGCAGTTCCCTAGGTGCCGATATATACAATGAGCAGTTCTTC
TRBJ1-5 | - | - | TRBV7-2 | CASSLRSYSNQPQHF | TGTGCCAGCAGCTTAAGATCGTATAGCAATCAGCCCCAGCATTTT
TRBJ1-1 | - | - | TRBV7-9 | CASNRAGTRDTEAFF | TGTGCCAGCAACCGAGCCGGGACGAGAGACACTGAAGCTTTCTTT
TRBJ2-7 | - | TRBD1 | TRBV19 | CASSIRQGNEQYF | TGTGCCAGTAGTATACGACAGGGGAACGAGCAGTACTTC
TRBJ2-7 | - | TRBD2 | TRBV10-3 | CAISDPGLAGSTYEQYF | TGTGCCATCAGTGATCCCGGACTAGCGGGATCAACCTACGAGCAGTACTTC
TRBJ2-7 | - | - | TRBV27 | CASSFPNYEQYF | TGTGCCAGCAGTTTTCCCAATTACGAGCAGTACTTC
TRBJ2-1 | - | - | TRBV27 | CASSLYGEFSYNEQFF | TGTGCCAGCAGTTTATATGGTGAATTCTCCTACAATGAGCAGTTCTTC
TRBJ2-7 | - | - | TRBV19 | CASSIDGGYEQYF | TGTGCCAGTAGTATAGATGGGGGCTACGAGCAGTACTTC
TRBJ2-1 | - | - | TRBV2 | CASSNPGRSDNEQFF | TGTGCCAGCAGCAACCCGGGCAGATCGGACAATGAGCAGTTCTTC
TRBJ2-7 | - | - | TRBV9 | CASSVAGPPYEQYF | TGTGCCAGCAGCGTCGCGGGGCCCCCCTACGAGCAGTACTTC
TRBJ1-1 | - | TRBD1 | TRBV11-2 | CASRSTGGTEAFF | TGTGCCAGCAGATCCACAGGGGGCACTGAAGCTTTCTTT
TRBJ2-1 | - | - | TRBV19 | CATTPGNEQFF | TGTGCCACCACCCCGGGCAATGAGCAGTTCTTC
TRBJ2-2 | - | - | TRBV19 | CASSIDLESTGELFF | TGTGCCAGTAGTATAGATTTAGAGTCCACCGGGGAGCTGTTTTTT
TRBJ1-5 | - | TRBD1 | TRBV6-1 | CASSDYRGRNQPQHF | TGTGCCAGCAGTGACTACAGGGGTCGGAATCAGCCCCAGCATTTT
TRBJ2-3 | - | - | TRBV9 | CASSVEVSTDTQYF | TGTGCCAGCAGCGTAGAGGTCAGCACAGATACGCAGTATTTT
TRBJ2-7 | - | TRBD1 | TRBV9 | CASSVVGTGLGEQYF | TGTGCCAGCAGCGTAGTTGGGACAGGGTTAGGCGAGCAGTACTTC
TRBJ2-1 | few | TRBD2 | TRBV15 | CATSRGRGLADNEQFF | TGTGCCACCAGCAGGGGGCGAGGACTAGCGGACAATGAGCAGTTCTTC
TRBJ1-4 | - | - | TRBV13 | CASSSFRDNEKLFF | TGTGCCAGCAGCTCATTCAGGGACAATGAAAAACTGTTTTTT
TRBJ1-1 | - | - | TRBV21-1 | CASKEGTVNTEAFF | TGTGCCAGCAAAGAGGGGACAGTGAACACTGAAGCTTTCTTT
TRBJ2-7 | - | TRBD1 | TRBV9 | CASSLGQGRYEQYF | TGTGCCAGCAGCCTAGGACAGGGGAGGTACGAGCAGTACTTC